These 30 T cell receptor beta chains came from one sample sequenced in a study of patients and donors after allogeneic stem cell transplantation. TCRdb re-analysed the RT-PCR reads in MiXCR, keeping a single row per CDR3 protein. This sample has 25,000 to 35,000 distinct CDR3 sequences, with almost 7% found just once. Material: blood, either unsorted or a sorted T cell fraction (not recorded which). These receptors came from a human donor who was either an allogeneic HSCT recipient or a stem cell or donor lymphocyte infusion donor (not recorded which). It is not recorded whose cells these are; they may come from a transplant donor.

This clonotype was counted ten times or more. This rearrangement joins TRBV6-5 to TRBJ1-4; 11 bases fit TRBD1. With V trimmed by 8 bases and J by 4 bases, 3 bases remained unmatched. The CDR3 totals 14 residues. The germline V gene has CDR1 MNHEY and CDR2 SVGAGI. CDR3 sequence: CASGQGAGNEKLFF. DNA of the CDR3: TGTGCCAGCGGACAGGGGGCCGGTAATGAAAAACTGTTTTTT.

This clonotype showed up just once. A much larger clone differs from this one at a single base, so this may be a read error. V usage is TRBV6-2 or TRBV6-3 and J usage is TRBJ2-3, with D tentatively TRBD2 (5 bases). Trimming cost V 11 bases and J 4 bases, with 13 bases left between them. The CDR3 runs 12 residues. Germline V gives CDR1 MNHEY, CDR2 SVGEGT. The DNA for the CDR3 is TGTGCCTCAGAGGGTCCTGCAGATACGCAGTATTTT. This gives the protein CASEGPADTQYF.

The sample holds a few counts of this clonotype. The V call is TRBV20-1, the J call TRBJ2-1, with TRBD2 matching over 11 bases. This CDR3 has 14 amino acids. Germline V lookup: CDR1 DFQATT, CDR2 SNEGSKA (reference sequence). V was clipped by 6 bases and J by 7 bases; unmatched bases: 8. CDR3 residues: CSAHSGRGTNEQFF. In DNA, the CDR3 is TGCAGTGCCCATAGCGGGAGGGGAACGAATGAGCAGTTCTTC.

This clonotype was picked up many times. V usage is TRBV6-2 or TRBV6-3 and J usage is TRBJ2-3; possibly TRBD1 for D (5 bases). Germline lookup yields CDR1 MNHEY and CDR2 SVGEGT. The CDR3 length is 19 residues. Trimming pared 2 bases from V and 5 bases from J, leaving 26 bases between. The DNA of the CDR3 is TGTGCCAGCAGTTACACAGCGTTCAGGGCTCTGGGGCGCGAAGATACGCAGTATTTT. The encoded protein is CASSYTAFRALGREDTQYF.

This clonotype was detected ten times or more. The chain employs TRBV5-6 and TRBJ2-5, with D possibly being TRBD2 (6 bases). This CDR3 has 14 amino acids. Per the germline V gene, CDR1 is SGHDT and CDR2 is YYEEEE. Trimming left V 5 bases short and J 5 bases short, with 16 bases between. This CDR3 reads CASRESGTSETQYF. In DNA form, the CDR3 reads TGTGCCAGCAGAGAATCCGGGACTTCCGAGACCCAGTACTTC.

The sample holds a few counts of this clonotype. The chain joins TRBV6-2 or TRBV6-3 to TRBJ2-5, with D perhaps TRBD1 or TRBD2 (5 bases each). The CDR3 spans 16 residues. CDR1 and CDR2 from the germline V gene are MNHEY and SVGEGT. The V gene lost 4 bases and the J gene lost 0 bases, with 15 bases spanning the gap. The CDR3 DNA sequence: TGTGCCAGCAGTTGGGGGTTTGACGGGTACCAAGAGACCCAGTACTTC. This sequence encodes CASSWGFDGYQETQYF.

This clonotype was detected ten times or more. V usage is TRBV6-5 and J usage is TRBJ2-1, with 10 bases that match TRBD1. The CDR3 length is 16 residues. With V trimmed by 8 bases and J by 3 bases, 10 bases remained unmatched. Germline V gene lookup returns CDR1 MNHEY and CDR2 SVGAGI. This chain's CDR3 is CASPKRQGACYNEQFF. The CDR3 DNA is TGTGCCAGCCCGAAAAGACAGGGGGCTTGCTACAATGAGCAGTTCTTC.

In this sample, this clonotype turned up many times. This chain links TRBV5-1 with TRBJ2-7; 9 nucleotides line up with TRBD1. The ends lost 2 bases at V and 2 bases at J; junction bases unmatched: 5. Germline values: CDR1 SGHRS, CDR2 YFSETQ. This CDR3 has 15 residues. The CDR3 loop is CASSFLGQGPYEQYF. The CDR3 DNA sequence: TGCGCCAGCAGCTTCTTGGGACAGGGACCCTACGAGCAGTACTTC.

There are a few counts of this clonotype. The V call is TRBV11-3, the J call TRBJ2-1; 11 bases are shared with TRBD2. The CDR3 has 20 residues. Germline assignment: CDR1 SGHNT and CDR2 YENEEA. The ends lost 0 bases at V and 7 bases at J; junction bases unmatched: 17. CDR3 nucleotides: TGTGCCAGCAGCTTAGATCTACCGACTAGCGGGGCCCCCCAAGGTAATGAGCAGTTCTTC. Amino acid sequence: CASSLDLPTSGAPQGNEQFF.

The rearrangement uses TRBV6-5 and TRBJ2-1, with D uncertain. Trimming pared 2 bases from V and 10 bases from J, leaving 9 bases between. Per the germline V gene, CDR1 is MNHEY and CDR2 is SVGAGI. CDR3 length: 12 residues. As DNA, the CDR3 is TGTGCCAGCAGTTACGCGGCAGGCGAGCAGTTCTTC. This codes for CASSYAAGEQFF.

The chain combines TRBV28 with TRBJ1-4; D call uncertain. Germline CDR1 and CDR2: MDHEN and SYDVKM. The CDR3 is 14 amino acids. V was trimmed by 4 bases and J by 0 bases, leaving 6 bases between them. CDR3 nucleotide sequence: TGTGCCAGCAGTTCCCCTACAACTAATGAAAAACTGTTTTTT. It encodes CASSSPTTNEKLFF.

There are many counts of this clonotype. This chain connects TRBV24-1 to TRBJ2-1; a weak D match, TRBD1 (6 bases). The CDR3 runs to 14 residues. CDR1 KGHDR and CDR2 SFDVKD come from the germline V gene. Trimming pared 8 bases from V and 9 bases from J, leaving 19 bases between. Here the CDR3 DNA reads TGTGCCACCAAGGCGACAGGTGGGTTAGGTGAGCAGTTCTTC. This encodes CATKATGGLGEQFF.

This clonotype was seen ten or more times. The V and J genes are TRBV12-3 or TRBV12-4 and TRBJ2-3, with a weak D call TRBD2 (6 bases). This CDR3 comprises 14 residues. V was cut by 4 bases and J by 2 bases, with 10 bases left in between. CDR3 nucleotide sequence: TGTGCCAGCAGTTCGGGACTTCCCACAGATACGCAGTATTTT. Its protein product is CASSSGLPTDTQYF.

This clonotype occurred many times. The V and J genes are TRBV28 and TRBJ2-1; TRBD2 might be the D (6 bases). The CDR3 spans 13 residues. The V gene's germline CDR1 is MDHEN and CDR2 SYDVKM. Between the trimmed V and J ends, which lost 7 bases and 3 bases, there was a span of 10 bases. The CDR3 is CASTIAVYNEQFF. CDR3 coding DNA: TGTGCCAGCACCATAGCGGTCTACAATGAGCAGTTCTTC.

In this sample, this clonotype turned up many times. The CDR3 spells CASSFTGPNYGYTF. The CDR3 coding sequence is TGTGCCAGCAGTTTTACGGGGCCCAACTATGGCTACACCTTC. The chain carries TRBV12-3 or TRBV12-4 and TRBJ1-2; TRBD1 is a possible D gene (5 bases). V was cut by 3 bases and J by 2 bases, with 10 bases left in between. The CDR3 covers 14 residues.

This clonotype was seen ten or more times. The chain recombines TRBV14 with TRBJ1-6; no clear D gene. This CDR3 is 14 amino acids long. The germline V gene has CDR1 SGHDN and CDR2 FVKESK. Trimming took 0 bases from V and 4 from J, leaving 4 bases between them. The CDR3 spells CASSQDWYNSPLHF. CDR3 in DNA: TGTGCCAGCAGCCAAGATTGGTATAATTCACCCCTCCACTTT.

This clonotype was observed many times. The genes are TRBV29-1 and TRBJ2-4, with D tentatively TRBD2 (6 bases). The CDR3 runs to 14 residues. CDR1 is SQVTM, CDR2 ANQGSEA, per germline. The germline V and J ends were trimmed by 6 bases and 0 bases, with 12 bases remaining between them. The DNA for the CDR3 is TGCAGCGTAAGACGGGAGTTAGCCAAAAACATTCAGTACTTC. It translates to CSVRRELAKNIQYF.

This clonotype occurred many times. The chain uses TRBV7-2 and TRBJ2-2, with TRBD1 matching 7 bases. The germline V gene encodes CDR1 SGHTA and CDR2 FQGNSA. Trimming took 1 base from V and 4 from J; bases not matched to a gene: 6. This CDR3 spans 16 amino acids. CDR3 coding DNA: TGTGCCAGCAGCTTAGATGCGACAGGGACCACCGGGGAGCTGTTTTTT. Amino acids: CASSLDATGTTGELFF. Supplemented by reference TRBV7-2 and TRBJ2-2, the full variable domain reads GAGVSQSPSNKVTEKGKDVELRCDPISGHTALYWYRQSLGQGLEFLIYFQGNSAPDKSGLPSDRFSAERTGGSVSTLTIQRTQQEDSAVYLCASSLDATGTTGELFFGEGSRLTVL.

The J gene is TRBJ2-1, the V gene TRBV18; D is perhaps TRBD1 or TRBD2 (5 bases each). CDR1 KGHSH and CDR2 LQKENI come from the germline V gene. The CDR3 sequence is 13 residues long. With 3 bases removed from V and 10 bases from J, the gap between germline ends came to 13 bases. In DNA form, the CDR3 reads TGTGCCAGCTCACCTAGGGACGCCGGGGAGCAGTTCTTC. This codes for CASSPRDAGEQFF.

Remarks on this clonotype: A read error may be the cause here, since a much bigger clone is one base away. V and J are TRBV6-6 and TRBJ2-2; D is unclear. Germline CDR1 MNHNY, CDR2 SVGAGI (reference sequence). The germline V and J ends were trimmed by 6 bases and 6 bases, with 17 bases remaining between them. This CDR3 is built from 15 residues. The CDR3 DNA is TGTGCCAGCAGACTTCGGGCAGGCGGACCCGGGGAGCTGTTTTTT. Encoded protein: CASRLRAGGPGELFF.

The J gene is TRBJ2-3, the V gene TRBV7-9, with 8 nucleotides matching TRBD2. CDR3 length equals 18 residues. Germline CDR1 and CDR2: SEHNR and FQNEAQ (reference sequence). V shed 5 bases, J shed 8 bases, and the junction held 21 bases outside the gene matches. The CDR3 sequence: CASSPAGGGRGTFGTQYF. The CDR3 region has the DNA TGTGCCAGCAGCCCCGCCGGGGGGGGGCGGGGCACCTTCGGTACGCAGTATTTT. The complete variable domain, with remaining parts taken from reference TRBV7-9 and TRBJ2-3, reads DTGVSQNPRHKITKRGQNVTFRCDPISEHNRLYWYRQTLGQGPEFLTYFQNEAQLEKSRLLSDRFSAERPKGSFSTLEIQRTEQGDSAMYLCASSPAGGGRGTFGTQYFGPGTRLTVL.

The sample holds many counts of this clonotype. This chain uses TRBV7-2 with TRBJ2-1, with 9 bases matching TRBD2. Germline CDR1 reads SGHTA; CDR2 reads FQGNSA. The CDR3 runs to 14 residues. J was trimmed by 7 bases and V by 0 bases; bases with no gene match: 1. CDR3 sequence (DNA): TGTGCCAGCAGCTTAGCGCTAGCGGGAAATGAGCAGTTCTTC. Translating it yields CASSLALAGNEQFF.

The rearrangement joins TRBV7-9 to TRBJ2-7; 10 nucleotides align to TRBD2. V lost 5 bases to trimming and J lost 3 bases; unmatched junction nucleotides: 10. The germline V gene has CDR1 SEHNR and CDR2 FQNEAQ (reference sequence). The CDR3 sequence is 16 residues long. The CDR3 bases are TGTGCCAGCAGCCCACCTGGACTAGCGGTGAGCTACGAGCAGTACTTC. Translated: CASSPPGLAVSYEQYF.

This clonotype has ten or more counts. The chain carries TRBV7-2 and TRBJ1-5, with a tentative D call TRBD1 (6 bases). The CDR3 has 17 residues. V gave up 5 bases and J gave up 3 bases, with 20 bases separating them. Germline V gives CDR1 SGHTA, CDR2 FQGNSA. The CDR3 region is CASSRSRGGFLNQPQHF. The CDR3 DNA follows: TGTGCCAGCAGCCGATCGAGGGGGGGGTTTCTCAATCAGCCCCAGCATTTT.

In its sample, this clonotype was seen many times. The chain recombines TRBV25-1 with TRBJ1-1, with 7 bases lining up with TRBD1. The V gene's germline CDR1 is MGHDK and CDR2 SYGVNS. The CDR3 sequence is 13 residues long. The V gene end was trimmed by 3 bases and the J gene end by 9 bases; junction bases not matched to a gene: 7. The CDR3 DNA sequence: TGTGCCAGCAGTGACCCGACAGGGACGCAAGCTTTCTTT. Protein: CASSDPTGTQAFF. Using reference TRBV25-1 and TRBJ1-1 for the parts outside the CDR3, the full variable domain is EADIYQTPRYLVIGTGKKITLECSQTMGHDKMYWYQQDPGMELHLIHYSYGVNSTEKGDLSSESTVSRIRTEHFPLTLESARPSHTSQYLCASSDPTGTQAFFGQGTRLTVV.

Many counts were recorded for this clonotype. The chain combines TRBV7-8 with TRBJ1-2; D is ambiguous. The V end lost 3 bases, the J end lost 7 bases, and 9 bases lay between the germline ends. CDR1 and CDR2 (germline): SGHVS, FQNEAQ. This CDR3 comprises 12 residues. The CDR3 DNA follows: TGTGCCAGCAGCTTGGACTTCTCTGGCTACACCTTC. As protein: CASSLDFSGYTF.

This clonotype was seen many times. The CDR3 DNA is TGTGCCAGCAGCCAAGGGACTGGGGCCAACGTCCTGACTTTC. Translation gives CASSQGTGANVLTF. V is TRBV6-6 and J is TRBJ2-6; D unresolved. Trimming cost V 6 bases and J 2 bases, with 8 bases left between them. This CDR3 region has 14 residues. The germline V gene has CDR1 MNHNY and CDR2 SVGAGI (reference sequence).

This clonotype was detected many times. The CDR3, as DNA: TGTGCCAGCAGATCACAACGACAACGGTTAAGCAATGAGCAGTTCTTC. The encoded protein is CASRSQRQRLSNEQFF. The chain links TRBV7-9 to TRBJ2-1, with D unresolved. From germline, CDR1 is SEHNR and CDR2 FQNEAQ (reference sequence). The CDR3 covers 16 residues. V lost 6 bases and J 6 bases, leaving 21 bases between the germline ends.

V and J are TRBV7-2 and TRBJ2-2; D call uncertain. CDR3 length: 14 residues. Germline loops: CDR1 SGHTA, CDR2 FQGNSA. Between the trimmed V and J ends, which lost 6 bases and 1 base, there was a span of 9 bases. CDR3 DNA: TGTGCCAGCAGGCTGAGTAGGAACACCGGGGAGCTGTTTTTT. The encoded protein is CASRLSRNTGELFF.

This clonotype was seen many times. The gene calls are TRBV20-1 and TRBJ2-7; no clear D. Looked up from germline, CDR1 is DFQATT and CDR2 is SNEGSKA (reference sequence). This CDR3 has 15 amino acids. Deletions cut 5 bases from V and 2 bases from J, with 19 bases between. CDR3 residues: CSAYALPLFTYEQYF. Written as DNA, the CDR3 is TGCAGTGCTTACGCCCTGCCCCTCTTTACCTACGAGCAGTACTTC.